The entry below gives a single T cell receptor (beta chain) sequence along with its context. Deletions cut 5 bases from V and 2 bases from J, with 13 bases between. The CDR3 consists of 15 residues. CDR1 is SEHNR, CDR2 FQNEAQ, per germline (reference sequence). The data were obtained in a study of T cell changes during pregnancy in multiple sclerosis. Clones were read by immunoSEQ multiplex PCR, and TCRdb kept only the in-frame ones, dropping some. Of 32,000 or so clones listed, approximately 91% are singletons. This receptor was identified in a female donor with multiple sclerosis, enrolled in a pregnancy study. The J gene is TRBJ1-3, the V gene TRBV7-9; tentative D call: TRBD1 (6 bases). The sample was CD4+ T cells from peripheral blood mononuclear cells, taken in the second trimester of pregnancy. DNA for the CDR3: TGTGCCAGCAGCGCTATACAGGGAACTGGAAACACCATATATTTT. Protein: CASSAIQGTGNTIYF.